The source of this T cell receptor beta chain is a study of CD8 T cells in ankylosing spondylitis. The ends lost 3 bases at V and 2 bases at J; junction bases unmatched: 6. Germline V gives CDR1 SGDLS, CDR2 YYNGEE. The CDR3 sequence is 16 residues long. TCRdb reanalysed the 5' RACE reads using MiXCR and keeps one entry per CDR3 protein. The sample contains roughly 440,000 distinct CDR3 sequences, about 15% of which appear only once. Study results and caveats: What seemed typical of ankylosing spondylitis blood was a TCR beta motif built from roughly eight highly homologous variants.

This clonotype was counted ten times or more. The antigen remains unidentified. The V call is TRBV9, the J call TRBJ2-2; 8 bases agree with TRBD1. The sequencing input was blood, either unsorted or a sorted T cell fraction (not recorded which). The clonotype was recovered from a male donor with ankylosing spondylitis. The CDR3 nucleotides read TGTGCCAGCAGCGCCGGGACAGGTTCAAACACCGGGGAGCTGTTTTTT. It is translated as CASSAGTGSNTGELFF.